This T cell receptor beta chain is drawn from a study of patients and donors after allogeneic stem cell transplantation. The length of the CDR3 is 12 residues. Germline V gene data show CDR1 as SQVTM and CDR2 as ANQGSEA. TCRdb called the RT-PCR reads again in MiXCR, with one record for every CDR3 protein. The sample yields approximately 170,000 distinct CDR3 sequences, 24% seen once. This receptor was identified in a human donor who was either an allogeneic HSCT recipient or a stem cell or donor lymphocyte infusion donor (not recorded which). It is not recorded whose cells these are; they may come from a transplant donor. The sequencing sample was made of blood, either unsorted or a sorted T cell fraction (not recorded which). The chain uses TRBV29-1 and TRBJ1-3, with a possible D match to TRBD1 (5 bases). The CDR3 nucleotides read TGCGGGGGGTCCGGGTCTGGAAACACCATATATTTT. Amino acid sequence: CGGSGSGNTIYF. The whole variable domain, filled in from reference TRBV29-1 and TRBJ1-3, reads SAVISQKPSRDICQRGTSLTIQCQVDSQVTMMFWYRQQPGQSLTLIATANQGSEATYESGFVIDKFPISRPNLTFSTLTVSNMSPEDSSIYLCGGSGSGNTIYFGEGSWLTVV.